These T cell receptor beta chains were read from a single sample in a study of T cells after yellow fever vaccination. In TCRdb, the 5' RACE reads were re-called with MiXCR into one record per CDR3 protein. The table includes approximately 260,000 distinct CDR3 sequences, around 4.9% detected once. Sequencing was performed on CD4+ T cells sorted from PBMCs, taken on the day of the yellow fever booster vaccination. These receptors were obtained from a man between 18 and 29 years old who received the YFV17D yellow fever vaccine. Each CDR3 is given with its conserved first and last residue. Fields, in order: V gene, J gene, CDR3 protein.

>TRBV4-1|TRBJ2-7
CASSHPSGLDYEQYF
>TRBV6-1|TRBJ2-5
CASSGGGAKETQYF
>TRBV15|TRBJ2-1
CATSRDVSALGEQFF
>TRBV4-3|TRBJ2-4
CASSQAARQGNIQYF
>TRBV20-1|TRBJ1-2
CSASIQGKGYGYTF
>TRBV7-8|TRBJ2-1
CASSPDRENEQFF
>TRBV20-1|TRBJ1-5
CSATAGQGRSQPQHF
>TRBV7-9|TRBJ2-3
CASSFTTTTRGPITDTQYF
>TRBV7-3|TRBJ2-3
CASSYSVKPGRGFVYTQYF
>TRBV20-1|TRBJ2-4
CSARDGRENIQYF
>TRBV7-2|TRBJ2-2
CASSLDRDGGELFF
>TRBV5-6|TRBJ1-5
CASSQGGSGQPQHF
>TRBV9|TRBJ2-1
CASSVREYNEQFF
>TRBV30|TRBJ1-3
CAWRVPGGPGNTIYF
>TRBV20-1|TRBJ1-5
CSGWEYSNQPQHF
>TRBV24-1|TRBJ2-3
CATSANRLAGGFDTQYF
>TRBV4-3|TRBJ2-2
CASSQEIGGELFF
>TRBV6-2/TRBV6-3|TRBJ1-2
CASSYRRDRGSIGYTF
>TRBV9|TRBJ1-2
CASTLPPGGSLYGYTF
>TRBV27|TRBJ2-2
CASSSDRASGELFF
>TRBV10-3|TRBJ2-3
CAISELLGGTSTDTQYF
>TRBV10-3|TRBJ1-1
CAISQTDSLNTEAFF
>TRBV5-4|TRBJ1-2
CASSLQGLNGYTF
>TRBV29-1|TRBJ2-3
CSVSKDRADTDTQYF
>TRBV7-9|TRBJ2-2
CASSLPRKGQGNTGELFF
>TRBV2|TRBJ1-5
CASRSGNKGQHF
>TRBV10-3|TRBJ1-2
CASFGGRYGYTF
>TRBV5-1|TRBJ1-2
CASSRTYRGFYGYTF
>TRBV11-2|TRBJ1-1
CASSIGGHAGGNTEAFF
>TRBV20-1|TRBJ1-1
CSARTGMNTEAFF
>TRBV20-1|TRBJ2-5
CSASLLRAKETQYF
>TRBV20-1|TRBJ2-2
CSARDKGHENTGELFF